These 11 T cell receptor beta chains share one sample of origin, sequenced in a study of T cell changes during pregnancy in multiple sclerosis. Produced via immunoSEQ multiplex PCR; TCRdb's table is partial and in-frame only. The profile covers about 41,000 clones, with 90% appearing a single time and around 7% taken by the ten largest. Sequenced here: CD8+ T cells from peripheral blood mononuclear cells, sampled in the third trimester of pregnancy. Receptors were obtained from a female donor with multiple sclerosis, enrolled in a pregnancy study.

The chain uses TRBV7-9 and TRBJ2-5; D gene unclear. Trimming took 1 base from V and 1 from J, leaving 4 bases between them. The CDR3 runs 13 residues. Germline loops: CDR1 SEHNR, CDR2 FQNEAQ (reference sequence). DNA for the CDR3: TGTGCCAGCAGCTTAGTCCTCCAAGAGACCCAGTACTTC. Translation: CASSLVLQETQYF. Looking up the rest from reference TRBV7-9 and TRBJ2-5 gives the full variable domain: DTGVSQNPRHKITKRGQNVTFRCDPISEHNRLYWYRQTLGQGPEFLTYFQNEAQLEKSRLLSDRFSAERPKGSFSTLEIQRTEQGDSAMYLCASSLVLQETQYFGPGTRLLVL.

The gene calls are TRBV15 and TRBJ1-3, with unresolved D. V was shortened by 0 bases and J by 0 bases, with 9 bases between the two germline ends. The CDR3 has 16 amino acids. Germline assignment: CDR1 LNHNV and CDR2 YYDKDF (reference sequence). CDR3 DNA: TGTGCCACCAGCAGAGATAAGGAGATCTCTGGAAACACCATATATTTT. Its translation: CATSRDKEISGNTIYF.

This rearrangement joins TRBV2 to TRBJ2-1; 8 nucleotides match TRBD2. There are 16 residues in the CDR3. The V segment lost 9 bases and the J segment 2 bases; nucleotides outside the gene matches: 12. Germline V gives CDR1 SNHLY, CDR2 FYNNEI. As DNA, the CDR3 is TGTGCCAGTAGATTCCCTAAGGGACTAGCCTACAATGAGCAGTTCTTC. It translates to CASRFPKGLAYNEQFF.

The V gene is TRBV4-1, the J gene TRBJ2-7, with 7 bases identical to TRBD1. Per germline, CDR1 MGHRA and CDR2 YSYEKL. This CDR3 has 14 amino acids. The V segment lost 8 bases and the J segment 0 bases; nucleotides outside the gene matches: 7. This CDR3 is CASGRDRASYEQYF. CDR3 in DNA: TGCGCCAGCGGACGCGACAGGGCCTCCTACGAGCAGTACTTC.

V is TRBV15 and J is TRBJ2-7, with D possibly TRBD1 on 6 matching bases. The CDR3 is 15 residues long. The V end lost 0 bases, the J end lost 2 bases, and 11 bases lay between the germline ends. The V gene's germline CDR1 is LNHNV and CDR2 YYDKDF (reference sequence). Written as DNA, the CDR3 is TGTGCCACCAGCAGAGACCTCGGACAGACCTACGAGCAGTACTTC. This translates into CATSRDLGQTYEQYF.

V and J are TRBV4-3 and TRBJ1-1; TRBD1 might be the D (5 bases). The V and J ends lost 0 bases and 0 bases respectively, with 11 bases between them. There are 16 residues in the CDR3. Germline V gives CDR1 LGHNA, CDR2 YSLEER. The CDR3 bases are TGCGCCAGCAGCCAAGATATTGGCAGGGTGAACACTGAAGCTTTCTTT. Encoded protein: CASSQDIGRVNTEAFF.

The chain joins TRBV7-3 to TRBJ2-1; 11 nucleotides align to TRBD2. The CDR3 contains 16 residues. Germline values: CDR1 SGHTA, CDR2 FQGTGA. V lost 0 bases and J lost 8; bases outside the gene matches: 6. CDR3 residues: CASSLTSSGRLDEQFF. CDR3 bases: TGTGCCAGCAGCTTAACTTCTAGCGGGAGGTTGGATGAGCAGTTCTTC. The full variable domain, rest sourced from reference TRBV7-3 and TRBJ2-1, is GAGVSQTPSNKVTEKGKYVELRCDPISGHTALYWYRQSLGQGPEFLIYFQGTGAADDSGLPNDRFFAVRPEGSVSTLKIQRTERGDSAVYLCASSLTSSGRLDEQFFGPGTRLTVL.

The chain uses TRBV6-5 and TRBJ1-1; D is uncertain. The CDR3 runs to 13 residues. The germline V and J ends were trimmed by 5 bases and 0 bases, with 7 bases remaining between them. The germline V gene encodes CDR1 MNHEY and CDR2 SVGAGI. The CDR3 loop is CASSQSLNTEAFF. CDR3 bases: TGTGCCAGCAGTCAGTCTCTGAACACTGAAGCTTTCTTT.

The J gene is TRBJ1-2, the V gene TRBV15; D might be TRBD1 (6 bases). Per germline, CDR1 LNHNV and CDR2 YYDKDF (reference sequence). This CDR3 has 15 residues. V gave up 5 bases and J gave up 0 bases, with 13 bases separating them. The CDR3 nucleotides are TGTGCCACCAGCGGCAACAGGGACCCTAACTATGGCTACACCTTC. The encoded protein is CATSGNRDPNYGYTF.

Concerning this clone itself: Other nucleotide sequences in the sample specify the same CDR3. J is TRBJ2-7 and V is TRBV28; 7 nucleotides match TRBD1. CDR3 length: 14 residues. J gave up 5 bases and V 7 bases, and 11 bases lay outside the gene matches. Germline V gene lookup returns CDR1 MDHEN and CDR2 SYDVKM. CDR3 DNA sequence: TGTGCCAGCACCCCGACCGACAGGGTCCACGAGCAGTACTTC. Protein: CASTPTDRVHEQYF.

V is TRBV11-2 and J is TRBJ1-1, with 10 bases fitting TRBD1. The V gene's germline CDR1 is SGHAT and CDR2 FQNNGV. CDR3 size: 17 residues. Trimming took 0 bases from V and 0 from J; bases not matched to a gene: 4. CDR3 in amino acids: CASSLDPGQGMNTEAFF. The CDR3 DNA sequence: TGTGCCAGCAGCTTAGATCCGGGACAGGGGATGAACACTGAAGCTTTCTTT. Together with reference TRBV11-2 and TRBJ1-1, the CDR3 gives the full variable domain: EAGVAQSPRYKIIEKRQSVAFWCNPISGHATLYWYQQILGQGPKLLIQFQNNGVVDDSQLPKDRFSAERLKGVDSTLKIQPAKLEDSAVYLCASSLDPGQGMNTEAFFGQGTRLTVV.